This T cell receptor (beta chain) was recovered during a study of T cell responses to AZD1222 COVID-19 vaccine. Sequenced by immunoSEQ multiplex PCR; TCRdb stores in-frame clones only, minus some. The profile shows approximately 88,000 clones, 92% of them singletons. With regard to this clone: Its specificity is unknown.

V was clipped by 7 bases and J by 1 base, with 7 bases between them. The CDR3 extends over 12 amino acids. Germline V gives CDR1 SNHLY, CDR2 FYNNEI. Study-wide findings and caveats: In the spike-specific TCR repertoire, nearly half reportedly target unmutated variant regions. Repertoire collection took place solely once the T cell response had peaked. Seropositive AZD1222 recipients at baseline numbered only five or six.

The genes are TRBV2 and TRBJ1-1, with unresolved D. This TCR was sampled from an adult in good health. This specimen was peripheral blood, taken on day 0 of AZD1222 vaccination. The CDR3 DNA reads TGTGCCAGCATGAGAAGGAACACTGAAGCTTTCTTT. Translation: CASMRRNTEAFF.